One and the same sample provided the 12 T cell receptor beta chains below, sequenced in a study of T cell changes during pregnancy in multiple sclerosis. This table comes from immunoSEQ multiplex PCR, and its TCRdb copy is limited to in-frame clones, with some not included. Of some 100,000 clones in the sample, almost 95% are singletons; the top ten hold over 0.8%. The sample consisted of peripheral blood, taken before pregnancy. All receptors derive from a female donor with multiple sclerosis, enrolled in a pregnancy study.

The chain carries TRBV28 and TRBJ2-7, with D maybe TRBD2 (5 bases). V dropped 6 bases and J dropped 6 bases, with 15 bases sitting between them. The CDR3 length is 13 residues. CDR1 is MDHEN, CDR2 SYDVKM, per germline. CDR3 DNA sequence: TGTGCCAGCAGCCTCGGGATTCCAGGCGAGCAGTACTTC. Translated: CASSLGIPGEQYF.

The V gene is TRBV30, the J gene TRBJ1-4; TRBD1 aligns across 7 bases. Germline V gene lookup returns CDR1 GTSNPN and CDR2 SVGIG (reference sequence). After removal of 1 base from V and 8 bases from J, the junction contained 10 bases not matched to a gene. The CDR3 loop spans 15 amino acids. The CDR3 protein is CAWSGPGTAEEKLFF. For the CDR3, the DNA is TGTGCCTGGAGTGGCCCCGGGACAGCGGAGGAAAAACTGTTTTTT.

The chain recombines TRBV11-2 with TRBJ2-1, with 8 bases fitting TRBD2. The CDR3 spans 16 residues. Germline assignment: CDR1 SGHAT and CDR2 FQNNGV. With 8 bases clipped from V and 6 bases from J, the junction kept 15 bases outside the gene matches. The CDR3 nucleotides read TGTGCCAGCCGGCCTAGCGGGCAGGAGAGGGGCAATGAGCAGTTCTTC. It codes for CASRPSGQERGNEQFF.

This chain joins TRBV22-1 and TRBJ2-1; TRBD2, as called in the table, went unchecked against the DNA. TRBV22-1 is noted as a pseudogene. The CDR3 extends over 16 amino acids. The CDR3 protein is CPGSALLLREYNEQFF. Here the CDR3 DNA reads TGTCCTGGGAGCGCACTCCTACTCCGGGAGTACAATGAGCAGTTCTTC.

This CDR3 reads CASSIGVPPDTQYF. CDR3 coding DNA: TGTGCCAGTAGTATAGGAGTCCCGCCAGATACGCAGTATTTT. The chain employs TRBV19 and TRBJ2-3, with D unresolved. The CDR3 is 14 residues long. Trimming pared 1 base from V and 4 bases from J, leaving 9 bases between. CDR1 is LNHDA, CDR2 SQIVND, per germline (reference sequence).

V gene TRBV29-1 combines with J gene TRBJ1-2, with 7 bases that match TRBD1. V was pared by 7 bases and J by 7 bases, with 9 bases of the junction left unmatched. This CDR3 has 12 amino acids. In germline, CDR1 is SQVTM, CDR2 ANQGSEA. The CDR3 DNA reads TGCAGCGGGATAACAGGGGTCGGTGGCTACACCTTC. Its translation is CSGITGVGGYTF.

This clone appeared once. The V and J genes are TRBV5-1 and TRBJ2-7, with 7 positions matching TRBD2. V shed 2 bases and J 2 bases; nucleotides not matched to a gene: 4. The V gene's germline CDR1 is SGHRS and CDR2 YFSETQ. The CDR3 length is 14 residues. CDR3 DNA sequence: TGCGCCAGCAGCTTTGGGGGAGGGCCCTACGAGCAGTACTTC. Protein product: CASSFGGGPYEQYF.

This clone was observed a single time. The chain carries TRBV5-6 and TRBJ1-2; TRBD1 agrees at 7 bases. V shed 4 bases and J 5 bases; nucleotides not matched to a gene: 11. Germline assignment: CDR1 SGHDT and CDR2 YYEEEE. This CDR3 spans 15 amino acids. CDR3 in DNA: TGTGCCAGCAGCGGCAGACAGGGCGTCGATTATGGCTACACCTTC. Translating it yields CASSGRQGVDYGYTF.

V usage is TRBV7-3 and J usage is TRBJ2-2; D is uncertain. V lost 8 bases to trimming and J lost 6 bases, with 7 bases between them. Germline V gives CDR1 SGHTA, CDR2 FQGTGA. This CDR3 spans 11 amino acids. The CDR3 reads CASLKAGELFF. The CDR3 DNA reads as TGTGCCAGCCTAAAAGCCGGGGAGCTGTTTTTT. Full variable domain (rest looked up from reference TRBV7-3 and TRBJ2-2): GAGVSQTPSNKVTEKGKYVELRCDPISGHTALYWYRQSLGQGPEFLIYFQGTGAADDSGLPNDRFFAVRPEGSVSTLKIQRTERGDSAVYLCASLKAGELFFGEGSRLTVL.

This chain uses TRBV6-1 with TRBJ2-7; 8 nucleotides match TRBD1. Losses at the gene ends were 3 bases for V and 6 bases for J; bases not matched to a gene: 4. The CDR3 is made up of 13 amino acids. The germline CDR1 and CDR2 sequences are MNHNS and SASEGT. The CDR3 DNA follows: TGTGCCAGCAGTGAGACAGGGGCAATCGAGCAGTACTTC. This encodes CASSETGAIEQYF.

The rearrangement links TRBV30 to TRBJ2-3; D ambiguous. This CDR3 comprises 13 residues. Trimming removed 0 bases from V and 5 bases from J, with 9 bases in between. The V gene's germline CDR1 is GTSNPN and CDR2 SVGIG (reference sequence). The CDR3 is CAWSVAYRDTQYF. The CDR3 region has the DNA TGTGCCTGGAGTGTGGCTTACCGAGATACGCAGTATTTT.

The chain is built from TRBV11-2 and TRBJ2-2, with 9 bases aligning to TRBD1. J gave up 3 bases and V 3 bases, and 8 bases lay outside the gene matches. Germline values: CDR1 SGHAT, CDR2 FQNNGV. The length of the CDR3 is 17 residues. Here the CDR3 reads CASSFPDGTGYTGELFF. The CDR3 nucleotides are TGTGCCAGCAGCTTCCCTGATGGGACAGGGTACACCGGGGAGCTGTTTTTT.